Following are 11 T cell receptor beta chains from one sample sequenced in a study of cytomegalovirus exposure and HLA in healthy donors. Primers for the PCR totalled 60 Vbeta and 13 Jbeta. Method: immunoSEQ multiplex PCR; TCRdb's copy keeps in-frame clones and lacks some. The sample lists some 180,000 clones, about 70% occurring once. The material sequenced was PBMCs. The receptors come from a woman between 25 and 40 years old in good health and CMV-seronegative.

The chain links TRBV2 to TRBJ1-1; tentative D call: TRBD1 (5 bases). V dropped 4 bases and J dropped 3 bases, with 12 bases sitting between them. CDR1 and CDR2 from the germline V gene are SNHLY and FYNNEI. CDR3 size: 14 residues. The CDR3 bases are TGTGCCAGCAGTGTGGAGACAGTGGACACTGAAGCTTTCTTT. This gives the protein CASSVETVDTEAFF.

The rearrangement joins TRBV7-6 to TRBJ1-2; the D is unclear. CDR1 is SGHVS, CDR2 FNYEAQ, per germline. V shed 1 base and J shed 6 bases, with 21 bases lying between them. This CDR3 is 17 amino acids long. DNA for the CDR3: TGTGCCAGCAGCTTAGGAGGCGGACTTAAACCTAAGGATGGCTACACCTTC. Protein: CASSLGGGLKPKDGYTF.

The V and J genes are TRBV5-1 and TRBJ2-2; tentative D call: TRBD1 (7 bases). V lost 0 bases and J lost 6, with 18 bases in between. Germline V gene sequence: CDR1 SGHRS, CDR2 YFSETQ. CDR3 length equals 17 residues. This CDR3 is CASSLAQGGVVAGELFF. For the CDR3, the DNA is TGCGCCAGCAGCTTGGCCCAGGGGGGAGTCGTGGCCGGGGAGCTGTTTTTT.

This clone occurred once. This chain connects TRBV9 to TRBJ2-5; D is ambiguous. This CDR3 is 16 amino acids long. The germline V and J ends were trimmed by 4 bases and 4 bases, with 20 bases remaining between them. Germline-derived CDR1 and CDR2 are SGDLS and YYNGEE. CDR3: CASSPWAEKAGETQYF. The CDR3 DNA reads TGTGCCAGCAGCCCTTGGGCCGAAAAGGCAGGAGAGACCCAGTACTTC.

The chain has TRBV7-3 and TRBJ2-3, with 7 bases aligning to TRBD1. V lost 6 bases and J lost 2; bases outside the gene matches: 5. CDR3 length equals 14 residues. Germline V CDR1 and CDR2: SGHTA, FQGTGA. DNA for the CDR3: TGTGCCAGCAGAAGGGACAGATTCACAGATACGCAGTATTTT. Translation gives CASRRDRFTDTQYF.

The rearrangement links TRBV4-1 to TRBJ1-3; the D is unclear. V gave up 0 bases and J gave up 9 bases, with 21 bases separating them. The CDR3 sequence is 17 residues long. Germline V gene data show CDR1 as MGHRA and CDR2 as YSYEKL. Here the CDR3 reads CASSQENILRATGTIYF. The CDR3 DNA is TGCGCCAGCAGCCAAGAGAACATACTAAGAGCAACTGGCACCATATATTTT.

This clone was picked up a small number of times. This chain connects TRBV6-1 to TRBJ2-5; 8 nucleotides agree with TRBD1. CDR3 length: 15 amino acids. V was pared by 4 bases and J by 2 bases, with 6 bases of the junction left unmatched. CDR1 and CDR2 from the germline V gene are MNHNS and SASEGT. CDR3 coding DNA: TGTGCCAGCAGTGGCGGGACAGGCCCGCAAGAGACCCAGTACTTC. This sequence encodes CASSGGTGPQETQYF.

CDR3 coding DNA: TGCGCCAGCAGCAATACAGCGGGTTATGGCTACACCTTC. It is translated as CASSNTAGYGYTF. The V call is TRBV4-3, the J call TRBJ1-2; D is undetermined. Trimming left V 5 bases short and J 5 bases short, with 12 bases between. Looked up from germline, CDR1 is LGHNA and CDR2 is YSLEER. This CDR3 region has 13 residues.

This sequence joins TRBV6-5 and TRBJ2-2; D not resolved. Germline V gene lookup returns CDR1 MNHEY and CDR2 SVGAGI. The CDR3 loop spans 12 amino acids. Trimming took 6 bases from V and 2 from J, leaving 4 bases between them. The CDR3 sequence is CASRQNTGELFF. The DNA for the CDR3 is TGTGCCAGCAGACAAAACACCGGGGAGCTGTTTTTT.

CDR3 sequence (DNA): TGTGCCAGCAACCCCCCCGCCCTCAGGGGCGATGGCTACACCTTC. Residues: CASNPPALRGDGYTF. J is TRBJ1-2 and V is TRBV28; D possibly corresponds to TRBD1 (6 bases). Trimming took 7 bases from V and 6 from J, leaving 21 bases between them. Germline CDR1 MDHEN, CDR2 SYDVKM. The CDR3 runs to 15 residues.

This chain uses TRBV4-1 with TRBJ1-3; D ambiguous. Germline V gene sequence: CDR1 MGHRA, CDR2 YSYEKL. The V and J ends lost 1 base and 4 bases respectively, with 17 bases between them. CDR3 length: 17 residues. CDR3 DNA: TGCGCCAGCAGCCAAGGATTCGCGGGGAGTATCGGAAACACCATATATTTT. Protein: CASSQGFAGSIGNTIYF.